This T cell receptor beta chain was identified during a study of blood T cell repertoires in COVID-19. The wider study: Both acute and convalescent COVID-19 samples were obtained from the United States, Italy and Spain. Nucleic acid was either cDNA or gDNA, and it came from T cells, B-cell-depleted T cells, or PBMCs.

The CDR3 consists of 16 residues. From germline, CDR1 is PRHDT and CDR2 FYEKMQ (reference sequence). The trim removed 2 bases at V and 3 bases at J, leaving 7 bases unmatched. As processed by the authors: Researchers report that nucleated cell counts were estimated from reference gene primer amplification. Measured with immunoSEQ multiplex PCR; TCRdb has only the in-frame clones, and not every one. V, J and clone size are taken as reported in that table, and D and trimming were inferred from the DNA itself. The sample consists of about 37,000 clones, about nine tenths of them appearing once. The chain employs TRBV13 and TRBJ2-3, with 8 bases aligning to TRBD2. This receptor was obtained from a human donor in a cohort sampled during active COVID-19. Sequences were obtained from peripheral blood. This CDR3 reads CASSLLAGGPTDTQYF. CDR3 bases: TGTGCCAGCAGCTTATTGGCGGGAGGCCCGACAGATACGCAGTATTTT.